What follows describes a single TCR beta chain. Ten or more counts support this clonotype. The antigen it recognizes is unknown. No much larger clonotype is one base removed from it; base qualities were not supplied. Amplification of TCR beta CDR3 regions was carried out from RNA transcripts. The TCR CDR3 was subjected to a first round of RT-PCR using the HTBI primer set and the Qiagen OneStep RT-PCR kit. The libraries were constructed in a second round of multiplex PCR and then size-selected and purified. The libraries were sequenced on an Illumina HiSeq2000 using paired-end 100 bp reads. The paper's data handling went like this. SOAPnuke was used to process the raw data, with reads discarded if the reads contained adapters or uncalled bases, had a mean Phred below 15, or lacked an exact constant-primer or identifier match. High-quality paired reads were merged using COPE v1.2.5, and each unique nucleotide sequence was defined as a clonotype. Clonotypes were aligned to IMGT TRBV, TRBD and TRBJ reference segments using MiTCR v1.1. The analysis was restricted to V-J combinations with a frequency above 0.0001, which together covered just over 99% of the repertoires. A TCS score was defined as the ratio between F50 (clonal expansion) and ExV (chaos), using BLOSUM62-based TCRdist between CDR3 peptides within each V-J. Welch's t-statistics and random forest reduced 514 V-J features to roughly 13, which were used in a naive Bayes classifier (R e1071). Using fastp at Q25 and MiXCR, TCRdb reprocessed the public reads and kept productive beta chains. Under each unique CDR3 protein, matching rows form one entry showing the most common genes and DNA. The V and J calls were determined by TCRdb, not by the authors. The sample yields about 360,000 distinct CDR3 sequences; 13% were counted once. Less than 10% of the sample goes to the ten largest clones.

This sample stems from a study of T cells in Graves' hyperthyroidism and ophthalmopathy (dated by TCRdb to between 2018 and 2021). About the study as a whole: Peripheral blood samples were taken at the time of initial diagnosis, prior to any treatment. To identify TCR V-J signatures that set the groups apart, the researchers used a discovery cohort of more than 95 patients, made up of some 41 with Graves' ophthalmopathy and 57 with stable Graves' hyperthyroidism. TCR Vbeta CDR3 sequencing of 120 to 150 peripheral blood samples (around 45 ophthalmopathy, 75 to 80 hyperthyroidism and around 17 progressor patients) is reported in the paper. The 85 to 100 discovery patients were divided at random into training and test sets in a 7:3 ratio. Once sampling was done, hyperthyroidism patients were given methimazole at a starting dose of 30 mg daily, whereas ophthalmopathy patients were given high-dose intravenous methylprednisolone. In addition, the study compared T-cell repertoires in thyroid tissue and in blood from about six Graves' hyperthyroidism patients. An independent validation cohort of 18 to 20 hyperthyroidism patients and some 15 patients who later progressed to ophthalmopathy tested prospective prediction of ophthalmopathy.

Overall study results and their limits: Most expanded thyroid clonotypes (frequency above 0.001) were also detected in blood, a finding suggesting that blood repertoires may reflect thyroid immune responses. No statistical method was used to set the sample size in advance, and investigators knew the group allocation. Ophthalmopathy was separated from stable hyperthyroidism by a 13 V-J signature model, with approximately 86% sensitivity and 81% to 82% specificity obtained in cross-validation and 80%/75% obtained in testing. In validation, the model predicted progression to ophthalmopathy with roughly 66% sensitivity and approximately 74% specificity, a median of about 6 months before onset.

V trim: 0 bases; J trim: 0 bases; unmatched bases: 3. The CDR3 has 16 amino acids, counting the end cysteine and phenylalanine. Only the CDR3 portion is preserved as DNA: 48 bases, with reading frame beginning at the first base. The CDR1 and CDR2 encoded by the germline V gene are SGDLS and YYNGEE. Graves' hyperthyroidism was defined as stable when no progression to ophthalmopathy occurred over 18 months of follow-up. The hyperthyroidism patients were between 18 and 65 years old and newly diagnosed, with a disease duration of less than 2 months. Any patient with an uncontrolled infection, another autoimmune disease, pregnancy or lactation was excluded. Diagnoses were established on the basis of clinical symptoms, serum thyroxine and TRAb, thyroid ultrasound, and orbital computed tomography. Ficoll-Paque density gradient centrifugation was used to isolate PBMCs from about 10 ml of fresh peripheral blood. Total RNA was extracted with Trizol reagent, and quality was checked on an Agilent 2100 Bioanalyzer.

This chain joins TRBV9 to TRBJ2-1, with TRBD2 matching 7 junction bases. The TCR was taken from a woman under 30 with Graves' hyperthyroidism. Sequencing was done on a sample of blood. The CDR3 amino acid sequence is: CASSVGAGDSYNEQFF. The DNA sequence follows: TGTGCCAGCAGCGTAGGCGCGGGGGACTCCTACAATGAGCAGTTCTTC.